This TCR beta chain was profiled in a study of radiotherapy plus CTLA-4 blockade in lung cancer. Across the whole study: There were objective responses in approximately 19% of patients, and around 31% had disease control. General study findings and limits: Researchers report tumor-derived TCR clones expanding in blood after radiotherapy plus ipilimumab.

Points on this clone: Its antigen is undetermined.

The germline V and J ends were trimmed by 3 bases and 2 bases, with 5 bases remaining between them. CDR1 and CDR2 from the germline V gene are WSHSY and SAAADI. The CDR3 spans 12 residues. Chemo-refractory metastatic non-small-cell lung cancer patients underwent focal radiation alongside CTLA-4 blockade with ipilimumab. Measured with immunoSEQ multiplex PCR; TCRdb has only the in-frame clones, and not every one. Altogether 48,000 or so clones are present, 80% to 90% being singletons, with the ten largest covering 4% to 5.5%. The TCR sequence derives from a human donor with non-small cell lung cancer whose response to radiotherapy plus ipilimumab could not be evaluated. Sequencing was performed on peripheral blood, taken from a patient treated with radiotherapy plus ipilimumab. This chain connects TRBV10-2 to TRBJ2-7, with D uncertain. The CDR3 bases are TGCGCCAGCAGTGAAGAGACCTACGAGCAGTACTTC. Translated: CASSEETYEQYF.